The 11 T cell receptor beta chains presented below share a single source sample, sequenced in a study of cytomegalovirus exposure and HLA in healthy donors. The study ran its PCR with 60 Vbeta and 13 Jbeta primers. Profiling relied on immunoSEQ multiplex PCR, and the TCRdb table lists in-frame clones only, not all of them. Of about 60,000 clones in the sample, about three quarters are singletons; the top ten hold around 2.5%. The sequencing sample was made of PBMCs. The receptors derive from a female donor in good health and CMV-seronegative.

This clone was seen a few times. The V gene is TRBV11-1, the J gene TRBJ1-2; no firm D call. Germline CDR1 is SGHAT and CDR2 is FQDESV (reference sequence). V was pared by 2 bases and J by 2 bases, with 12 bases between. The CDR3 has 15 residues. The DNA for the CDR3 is TGTGCCAGCAGCTTAACACCGACAAAAAACTATGGCTACACCTTC. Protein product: CASSLTPTKNYGYTF.

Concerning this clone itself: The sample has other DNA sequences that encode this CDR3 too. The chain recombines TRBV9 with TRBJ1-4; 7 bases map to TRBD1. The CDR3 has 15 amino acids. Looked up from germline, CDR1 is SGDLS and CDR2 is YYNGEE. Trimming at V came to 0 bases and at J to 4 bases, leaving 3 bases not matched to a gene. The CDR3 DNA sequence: TGTGCCAGCAGCGTAGGGACAGGTTATAATGAAAAACTGTTTTTT. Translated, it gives CASSVGTGYNEKLFF.

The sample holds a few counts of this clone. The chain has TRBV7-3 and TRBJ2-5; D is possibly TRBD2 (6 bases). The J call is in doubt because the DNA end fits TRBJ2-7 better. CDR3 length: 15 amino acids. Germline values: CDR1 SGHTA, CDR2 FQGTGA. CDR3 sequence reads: CASSLAGTSNYEQYF. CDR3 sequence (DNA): TGTGCCAGCAGTCTCGCCGGGACTTCTAACTACGAGCAGTACTTC.

CDR3 bases: TGTGCCAGTAGTATAGATTACGGTTACAATGAGCAGTTCTTC. This codes for CASSIDYGYNEQFF. The chain recombines TRBV19 with TRBJ2-1; D is unclear. Germline CDR1 and CDR2: LNHDA and SQIVND (reference sequence). The V gene lost 0 bases and the J gene lost 4 bases, with 7 bases spanning the gap. This CDR3 region has 14 residues.

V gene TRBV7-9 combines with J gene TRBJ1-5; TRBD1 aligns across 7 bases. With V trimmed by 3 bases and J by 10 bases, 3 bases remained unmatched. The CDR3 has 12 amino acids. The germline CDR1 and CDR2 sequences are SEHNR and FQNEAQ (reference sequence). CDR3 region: CASSLRDSPQHF. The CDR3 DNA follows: TGTGCCAGCAGCTTGCGGGACAGTCCCCAGCATTTT.

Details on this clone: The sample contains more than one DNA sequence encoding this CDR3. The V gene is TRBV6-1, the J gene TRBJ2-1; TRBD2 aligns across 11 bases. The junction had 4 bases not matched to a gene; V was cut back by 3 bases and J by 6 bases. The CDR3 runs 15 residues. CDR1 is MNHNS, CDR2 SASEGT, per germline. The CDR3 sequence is CASSDRTSGLNEQFF. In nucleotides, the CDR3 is TGTGCCAGCAGTGATCGGACTAGCGGGCTCAATGAGCAGTTCTTC.

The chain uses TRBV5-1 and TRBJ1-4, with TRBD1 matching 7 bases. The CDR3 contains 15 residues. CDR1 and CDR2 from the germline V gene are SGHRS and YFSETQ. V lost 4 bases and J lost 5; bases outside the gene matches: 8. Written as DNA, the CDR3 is TGCGCCAGCAGCGCCTCCGGGACAGAAAATGAAAAACTGTTTTTT. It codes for CASSASGTENEKLFF.

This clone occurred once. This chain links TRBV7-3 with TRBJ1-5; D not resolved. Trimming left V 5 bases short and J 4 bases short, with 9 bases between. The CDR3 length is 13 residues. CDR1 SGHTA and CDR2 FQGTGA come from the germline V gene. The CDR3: CASSGGLNQPQHF. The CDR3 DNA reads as TGTGCCAGCAGCGGCGGACTGAATCAGCCCCAGCATTTT.

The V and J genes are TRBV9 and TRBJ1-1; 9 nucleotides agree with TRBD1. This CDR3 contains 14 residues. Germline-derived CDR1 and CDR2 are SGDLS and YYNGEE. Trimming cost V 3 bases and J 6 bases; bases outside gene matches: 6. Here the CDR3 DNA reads TGTGCCAGCAGCGGCCGGGACAGGGTTGCTGAAGCTTTCTTT. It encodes CASSGRDRVAEAFF.

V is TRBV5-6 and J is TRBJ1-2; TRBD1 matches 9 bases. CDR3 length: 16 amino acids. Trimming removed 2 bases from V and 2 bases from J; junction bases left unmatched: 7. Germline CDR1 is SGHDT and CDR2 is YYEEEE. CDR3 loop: CASSFGTGTFNYGYTF. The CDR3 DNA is TGTGCCAGCAGCTTTGGGACAGGGACGTTCAACTATGGCTACACCTTC.

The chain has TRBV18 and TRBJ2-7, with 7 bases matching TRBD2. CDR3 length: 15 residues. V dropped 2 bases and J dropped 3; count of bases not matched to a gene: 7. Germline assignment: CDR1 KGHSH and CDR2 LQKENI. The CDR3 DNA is TGTGCCAGCTCACCATTCGGCGGGAGCCACTACGAGCAGTACTTC. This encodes CASSPFGGSHYEQYF.